This T cell receptor (beta chain) was obtained from a study of T-cell memory formation after mild COVID-19. Using its own MiXCR run on the 5' RACE reads, TCRdb lists one record per CDR3 protein. Here the sample spans 500,000 to 600,000 distinct CDR3 sequences, roughly 17% being singletons. Turning to this clonotype: The antigen remains undetermined.

Study-wide findings and caveats: The CD4+ clones that contracted clustered mainly within CM and EM, and the CD8+ clones concentrated in EMRA. Clones shrinking from day 15 to 85 showed even CD4/CD8 mixes; later expanders tilted CD4+. Some responding clones appeared in pre-infection memory, suggesting cross-reactive memory joined.

This TCR was recovered from an adult woman who had mild COVID-19 (a few samples of this study predate the infection). Cell type and time point are not known. The sequenced sample was PBMCs or a T cell subset sorted from them (not recorded which).

This CDR3 reads CATSAFANQPQHF. As DNA, the CDR3 is TGTGCCACCAGTGCGTTCGCCAATCAGCCCCAGCATTTT. V and J are TRBV24-1 and TRBJ1-5, with D hard to call. The ends were cut back, 5 bases at V and 3 bases at J, with 7 bases in the middle. This CDR3 is 13 amino acids long. Germline V gene sequence: CDR1 KGHDR, CDR2 SFDVKD.